One and the same sample provided the 15 T cell receptor beta chains below, sequenced in a study of cytomegalovirus exposure and HLA in healthy donors. PCR involved 60 Vbeta and 13 Jbeta primers. Profiled with immunoSEQ multiplex PCR; TCRdb holds only in-frame clones, not every one. The sample table sets out roughly 74,000 clones. Material for sequencing was PBMCs. The source of these receptors is a female donor in good health and CMV-seropositive.

The rearrangement joins TRBV5-1 to TRBJ1-1; D is undetermined. The V end lost 7 bases, the J end lost 4 bases, and 14 bases lay between the germline ends. There are 13 residues in the CDR3. CDR1 is SGHRS, CDR2 YFSETQ, per germline. The CDR3: CASWSEGSTEAFF. In nucleotides, the CDR3 is TGCGCCAGCTGGTCTGAGGGAAGCACTGAAGCTTTCTTT.

V and J are TRBV4-3 and TRBJ2-1; TRBD2 might be the D (5 bases). The CDR3 covers 17 residues. Trimming removed 1 base from V and 0 bases from J, with 13 bases in between. Per germline, CDR1 LGHNA and CDR2 YSLEER. CDR3 sequence: CASSQGSAVSSYNEQFF. The CDR3 region has the DNA TGCGCCAGCAGCCAAGGATCAGCGGTTAGCTCCTACAATGAGCAGTTCTTC.

This chain connects TRBV6-1 to TRBJ2-3; no clear D gene. This CDR3 has 14 residues. Trimming left V 0 bases short and J 8 bases short, with 12 bases between. Germline CDR1 and CDR2: MNHNS and SASEGT. CDR3 loop: CASSEALPVRTQYF. Written as DNA, the CDR3 is TGTGCCAGCAGTGAAGCGCTTCCGGTCCGTACGCAGTATTTT.

V is TRBV7-8 and J is TRBJ1-5; D not certain. Trimming removed 5 bases from V and 4 bases from J, with 18 bases in between. The CDR3 loop spans 16 amino acids. CDR1 and CDR2 (germline): SGHVS, FQNEAQ. CDR3 protein: CASSLKAEFYNQPQHF. CDR3 nucleotides: TGTGCCAGCAGCCTAAAAGCGGAGTTCTATAATCAGCCCCAGCATTTT.

The chain links TRBV19 to TRBJ1-2; D is perhaps TRBD1 (6 bases). Germline assignment: CDR1 LNHDA and CDR2 SQIVND (reference sequence). Trimming shortened V by 10 bases and J by 7 bases, and 16 bases separated the two germline ends. The CDR3 contains 12 residues. This CDR3 is CATTGGSLGYTF. CDR3 in DNA: TGTGCCACCACGGGGGGCTCGCTTGGCTACACCTTC. The full variable domain, in which reference TRBV19 and TRBJ1-2 provide the parts outside the CDR3, is DGGITQSPKYLFRKEGQNVTLSCEQNLNHDAMYWYRQDPGQGLRLIYYSQIVNDFQKGDIAEGYSVSREKKESFPLTVTSAQKNPTAFYLCATTGGSLGYTFGSGTRLTVV.

The V and J genes are TRBV7-6 and TRBJ1-6; 10 nucleotides agree with TRBD1. This CDR3 spans 14 amino acids. The V and J ends lost 4 bases and 9 bases, in that order; junction bases with no gene match: 3. Germline lookup yields CDR1 SGHVS and CDR2 FNYEAQ. CDR3 sequence (DNA): TGTGCCAGCAGCTCCCGGACAGGGGGTTCACCCCTCCACTTT. Protein sequence: CASSSRTGGSPLHF.

In DNA, the CDR3 is TGCGCCAGCAGCTGGCGTGAGGGCCCCAACTGGTTCTTC. Its protein product is CASSWREGPNWFF. The chain is built from TRBV5-1 and TRBJ2-1; tentative D call: TRBD2 (5 bases). Trimming shortened V by 3 bases and J by 15 bases, and 19 bases separated the two germline ends. The CDR3 totals 13 residues. Per germline, CDR1 SGHRS and CDR2 YFSETQ.

The gene calls are TRBV6-5 and TRBJ1-1, with D possibly TRBD1 on 5 matching bases. The CDR3 contains 15 residues. With 2 bases removed from V and 1 base from J, the gap between germline ends came to 11 bases. Germline V CDR1 and CDR2: MNHEY, SVGAGI. The CDR3 DNA reads TGTGCCAGCAGTTACCATCAGGGAAGGAACACTGAAGCTTTCTTT. Its translation: CASSYHQGRNTEAFF.

The rearrangement links TRBV9 to TRBJ1-2, with 8 positions matching TRBD1. V lost 2 bases and J lost 4; bases outside the gene matches: 10. Germline V gene data show CDR1 as SGDLS and CDR2 as YYNGEE. The CDR3 covers 16 residues. The CDR3 bases are TGTGCCAGCAGCGTTGGGATGGACAGGGAAATCTATGGCTACACCTTC. Protein product: CASSVGMDREIYGYTF.

The chain is built from TRBV4-1 and TRBJ2-5; 9 bases match TRBD1. Matching the DNA end better, TRBJ2-7 makes the J call doubtful. The germline CDR1 and CDR2 sequences are MGHRA and YSYEKL. The CDR3 spans 15 residues. The CDR3 DNA reads TGCGCCAGCAGCTTTTCCCAGGGACAGGGCAACGAGCAGTACTTC. Amino acids: CASSFSQGQGNEQYF.

The chain couples TRBV28 to TRBJ2-3, with unresolved D. Between the trimmed V and J ends, which lost 6 bases and 0 bases, there was a span of 16 bases. Germline CDR1 MDHEN, CDR2 SYDVKM. The CDR3 has 16 residues. The CDR3 DNA is TGTGCCAGCAGCACTCCAAGCCCGCCTAGCACAGATACGCAGTATTTT. Translating it yields CASSTPSPPSTDTQYF.

The chain has TRBV18 and TRBJ1-1; 7 bases map to TRBD1. V shed 3 bases, J shed 1 base, and the junction held 2 bases outside the gene matches. The germline CDR1 and CDR2 sequences are KGHSH and LQKENI. The CDR3 extends over 14 amino acids. This chain's CDR3 is CASSPQGENTEAFF. The CDR3 region has the DNA TGTGCCAGCTCACCTCAGGGGGAGAACACTGAAGCTTTCTTT. The complete variable domain, with remaining parts taken from reference TRBV18 and TRBJ1-1, reads NAGVMQNPRHLVRRRGQEARLRCSPMKGHSHVYWYRQLPEEGLKFMVYLQKENIIDESGMPKERFSAEFPKEGPSILRIQQVVRGDSAAYFCASSPQGENTEAFFGQGTRLTVV.

CDR3 amino acids: CASSPGQGGRAFF. In nucleotides, the CDR3 is TGTGCCAGCAGCCCGGGACAGGGTGGGAGAGCTTTCTTT. The J gene is TRBJ1-1, the V gene TRBV28; TRBD1 matches 9 bases. CDR1 is MDHEN and CDR2 is SYDVKM in the germline V gene. The V segment lost 6 bases and the J segment 10 bases; nucleotides outside the gene matches: 9. The CDR3 length is 13 residues.

The chain carries TRBV7-2 and TRBJ1-1; a possible D gene is TRBD1 (6 bases). V was clipped by 3 bases and J by 6 bases, with 14 bases between them. CDR1 is SGHTA, CDR2 FQGNSA, per germline. The CDR3 runs 14 residues. CDR3 sequence (DNA): TGTGCCAGCAGCTTCCGACAGGCCAGGTCTGAAGCTTTCTTT. Translating it yields CASSFRQARSEAFF.

The chain couples TRBV7-6 to TRBJ2-3; 12 nucleotides agree with TRBD1. This CDR3 region has 16 residues. Germline loops: CDR1 SGHVS, CDR2 FNYEAQ. The V segment lost 5 bases and the J segment 4 bases; nucleotides outside the gene matches: 7. CDR3 in DNA: TGTGCCAGCAGCCGTGGGACAGGGGGCGTGGCAGATACGCAGTATTTT. Translating gives CASSRGTGGVADTQYF.